Listed here are 23 T cell receptor beta chains from one sample, sequenced in a study of cytomegalovirus exposure and HLA in healthy donors (dated by TCRdb to about 2017). Receptor libraries were prepared by the immunoSEQ multiplex PCR assay. The multiplex PCR relied on a mix of 60 forward primers for TCR Vbeta segments and 13 reverse primers for TCR Jbeta segments. Entries here come from immuneACCESS through TCRdb and include only in-frame sequences with V and J called. Some clones fail to appear in such tables; in the studies checked, an unresolved V gene covers under half of the shortfall, and the cause of the remainder is unknown. Here the sample has 150,000 to 200,000 clones; around 80% occur a single time. Roughly an eighth of the sample comes from the top ten. The sequenced sample was PBMCs. Every receptor here comes from a woman in her forties or fifties in good health and CMV-seropositive.

This clone was observed a few times. V and J are TRBV6-6 and TRBJ1-1; unclear D gene. The CDR3 covers 13 residues. V shed 0 bases and J shed 7 bases, with 9 bases lying between them. The V gene's germline CDR1 is MNHNY and CDR2 SVGAGI (reference sequence). CDR3 sequence: CASSYSKQSEAFF. DNA for the CDR3: TGTGCCAGCAGTTACTCGAAACAGAGTGAAGCTTTCTTT.

This chain links TRBV7-2 with TRBJ2-3; 14 bases map to TRBD2. Germline V CDR1 and CDR2: SGHTA, FQGNSA. Trimming took 3 bases from V and 4 from J; bases not matched to a gene: 3. The CDR3 is 16 residues long. The CDR3 region has the DNA TGTGCCAGCAGCTTCAGACTAGCGGGGGGGGCAGATACGCAGTATTTT. Its translation: CASSFRLAGGADTQYF.

The chain recombines TRBV6-5 with TRBJ2-7; the match to TRBD2 covers 9 bases. Germline V CDR1 and CDR2: MNHEY, SVGAGI. J was trimmed by 3 bases and V by 2 bases; bases with no gene match: 8. The CDR3 is made up of 16 amino acids. The DNA for the CDR3 is TGTGCCAGCAGTTACGGAGTAGCGGGGGACCTCTACGAGCAGTACTTC. This encodes CASSYGVAGDLYEQYF.

The chain joins TRBV6-5 to TRBJ2-1, with 15 positions matching TRBD2. Losses at the gene ends were 0 bases for V and 8 bases for J; bases not matched to a gene: 2. The CDR3 spans 16 residues. Germline V lookup: CDR1 MNHEY, CDR2 SVGAGI. CDR3 loop: CASSYSGLAGGYEQFF. The CDR3 DNA reads TGTGCCAGCAGTTACTCGGGACTAGCGGGGGGTTATGAGCAGTTCTTC.

The chain combines TRBV6-1 with TRBJ1-3; D not resolved. Germline V gives CDR1 MNHNS, CDR2 SASEGT. V lost 3 bases to trimming and J lost 4 bases, with 4 bases between them. CDR3 length equals 12 residues. CDR3 nucleotides: TGTGCCAGCAGTGAGGAGGGAAACACCATATATTTT. Amino acid sequence: CASSEEGNTIYF.

This clone was seen just once. The rearrangement joins TRBV18 to TRBJ2-3, with D maybe TRBD1 (5 bases). Germline V lookup: CDR1 KGHSH, CDR2 LQKENI. There are 15 residues in the CDR3. The germline V and J ends were trimmed by 4 bases and 4 bases, with 15 bases remaining between them. The CDR3 DNA reads as TGTGCCAGCTCACAGGGTAGACAGTTAGCAGATACGCAGTATTTT. Amino acids: CASSQGRQLADTQYF.

This sequence joins TRBV7-9 and TRBJ2-6; D not certain. V was cut by 11 bases and J by 0 bases, with 8 bases left in between. The V gene's germline CDR1 is SEHNR and CDR2 FQNEAQ (reference sequence). CDR3 length: 13 amino acids. This CDR3 is CAAITSGANVLTF. CDR3 coding DNA: TGTGCCGCTATTACCTCTGGGGCCAACGTCCTGACTTTC.

This sequence joins TRBV19 and TRBJ2-1; D might be TRBD1 (6 bases). V shed 3 bases and J shed 5 bases, with 8 bases lying between them. This CDR3 is built from 13 residues. Germline CDR1 is LNHDA and CDR2 is SQIVND (reference sequence). CDR3 bases: TGTGCCAGTAGTATCTACAGGGACAATGAGCAGTTCTTC. This sequence encodes CASSIYRDNEQFF.

This chain uses TRBV5-5 with TRBJ1-2, with a tentative D call TRBD1 (6 bases). The germline CDR1 and CDR2 sequences are SGHKS and YYEKEE (reference sequence). CDR3 length: 14 amino acids. Trimming shortened V by 3 bases and J by 4 bases, and 13 bases separated the two germline ends. CDR3 protein: CASSSLGQLYGYTF. The CDR3 DNA follows: TGTGCCAGCAGCTCCCTTGGACAGCTCTATGGCTACACCTTC.

The chain is built from TRBV5-1 and TRBJ1-2; 10 bases align to TRBD1. This CDR3 is 19 amino acids long. The germline V gene has CDR1 SGHRS and CDR2 YFSETQ. The V gene end was trimmed by 3 bases and the J gene end by 1 base; junction bases not matched to a gene: 15. CDR3 amino acids: CASSSVGRGQGSINYGYTF. Here the CDR3 DNA reads TGCGCCAGCAGCTCTGTCGGTAGGGGACAGGGGTCCATTAACTATGGCTACACCTTC.

The rearrangement links TRBV19 to TRBJ2-7; 8 nucleotides line up with TRBD2. Germline-derived CDR1 and CDR2 are LNHDA and SQIVND (reference sequence). V dropped 4 bases and J dropped 2; count of bases not matched to a gene: 7. The CDR3 spans 15 residues. The CDR3 DNA sequence: TGTGCCAGTAGTAGAGACGGGAGGGGACCCTACGAGCAGTACTTC. Translating it yields CASSRDGRGPYEQYF. The full variable domain, in which reference TRBV19 and TRBJ2-7 provide the parts outside the CDR3, is DGGITQSPKYLFRKEGQNVTLSCEQNLNHDAMYWYRQDPGQGLRLIYYSQIVNDFQKGDIAEGYSVSREKKESFPLTVTSAQKNPTAFYLCASSRDGRGPYEQYFGPGTRLTVT.

As regards this clone: At one boundary the junction diverges from the germline segment, which might be a read error. The V call is TRBV4-1, the J call TRBJ2-1; TRBD1 agrees at 8 bases. The length of the CDR3 is 12 residues. Looked up from germline, CDR1 is MGHRA and CDR2 is YSYEKL. CDR3 DNA: TGTGCCAGCAGCCCTGACGACAGGGGCCGCTTCTTC. It yields the protein CASSPDDRGRFF.

The V gene is TRBV6-6, the J gene TRBJ2-5; possibly TRBD1 for D (7 bases). This CDR3 region has 16 residues. V shed 0 bases and J shed 5 bases, with 16 bases lying between them. CDR1 is MNHNY and CDR2 is SVGAGI in the germline V gene (reference sequence). The CDR3 spells CASSYSARGEMETQYF. DNA of the CDR3: TGTGCCAGCAGTTACTCGGCCAGGGGGGAAATGGAGACCCAGTACTTC.

The chain links TRBV2 to TRBJ2-5; D may be TRBD1 or TRBD2 (6 bases each). The J call may be faulty, since TRBJ2-7 better matches the DNA end. This CDR3 has 12 amino acids. CDR1 and CDR2 (germline): SNHLY, FYNNEI. CDR3 sequence: CASRRGDYEQYF. For the CDR3, the DNA is TGTGCCAGCAGGAGGGGGGACTACGAGCAGTACTTC.

This clone was seen a single time. J is TRBJ2-5 and V is TRBV6-5, with a tentative D call TRBD1 (6 bases). CDR1 MNHEY and CDR2 SVGAGI come from the germline V gene. V lost 0 bases to trimming and J lost 4 bases, with 9 bases between them. The CDR3 totals 14 residues. The chain's CDR3 is CASSYSQGRETQYF. CDR3 sequence (DNA): TGTGCCAGCAGTTACTCCCAGGGGAGAGAGACCCAGTACTTC.

This clone was seen a single time. The chain has TRBV19 and TRBJ1-6; D remains unclear. The CDR3 sequence is 14 residues long. Trimming removed 3 bases from V and 0 bases from J, with 3 bases in between. Per germline, CDR1 LNHDA and CDR2 SQIVND (reference sequence). CDR3 DNA: TGTGCCAGTAGTATCCGCTCCTATAATTCACCCCTCCACTTT. Translation: CASSIRSYNSPLHF. The whole variable domain, remainder taken from reference TRBV19 and TRBJ1-6, is DGGITQSPKYLFRKEGQNVTLSCEQNLNHDAMYWYRQDPGQGLRLIYYSQIVNDFQKGDIAEGYSVSREKKESFPLTVTSAQKNPTAFYLCASSIRSYNSPLHFGNGTRLTVT.

This chain's CDR3 is CASSLRGGTGNEQFF. The DNA for the CDR3 is TGTGCCAGCAGTTTACGGGGGGGCACTGGTAATGAGCAGTTCTTC. The chain uses TRBV28 and TRBJ2-1; 8 bases are a match to TRBD2. Trimming at V came to 2 bases and at J to 7 bases, leaving 7 bases not matched to a gene. CDR3 length: 15 residues. Looked up from germline, CDR1 is MDHEN and CDR2 is SYDVKM.

The chain employs TRBV7-9 and TRBJ2-7, with TRBD1 matching over 10 bases. Germline-derived CDR1 and CDR2 are SEHNR and FQNEAQ (reference sequence). The CDR3 spans 14 residues. V lost 5 bases, J lost 5 bases, and 6 bases stayed unmatched. The CDR3 sequence is CASSRLTGGNEQYF. For the CDR3, the DNA is TGTGCCAGCAGCCGATTGACAGGGGGCAACGAGCAGTACTTC.

The chain carries TRBV15 and TRBJ2-1; 8 bases match TRBD1. The CDR3 runs to 15 residues. Germline CDR1 LNHNV, CDR2 YYDKDF (reference sequence). Trimming removed 3 bases from V and 6 bases from J; junction bases left unmatched: 7. This CDR3 reads CATSSEDRVINEQFF. The CDR3 DNA sequence: TGTGCCACCAGCAGTGAGGACAGGGTGATCAATGAGCAGTTCTTC.

The chain joins TRBV25-1 to TRBJ1-3; D is unclear. This CDR3 contains 13 residues. Germline CDR1 MGHDK, CDR2 SYGVNS. V lost 5 bases and J lost 0, with 5 bases in between. CDR3 in DNA: TGTGCCAGCAGTCGCAGCTCTGGAAACACCATATATTTT. As protein: CASSRSSGNTIYF.

The chain joins TRBV25-1 to TRBJ1-1; D is uncertain. Trimming took off 1 base at V and 5 bases at J, with 8 bases between the two ends. This CDR3 has 13 residues. Germline CDR1 MGHDK, CDR2 SYGVNS. The CDR3 DNA reads as TGTGCCAGCAGTGAATTGGCCTGGACTGAAGCTTTCTTT. Residues: CASSELAWTEAFF.

The chain carries TRBV12-5 and TRBJ2-3; D is undetermined. V lost 2 bases and J lost 4, with 10 bases in between. The germline CDR1 and CDR2 sequences are LGHNT and FRNRAP. This CDR3 comprises 14 residues. The CDR3 here is CASGLNLWPDTQYF. CDR3 in DNA: TGTGCTAGTGGTTTGAACCTGTGGCCAGATACGCAGTATTTT.

This chain links TRBV5-1 with TRBJ2-3, with 8 bases aligning to TRBD2. The CDR3 has 14 residues. Germline V gene sequence: CDR1 SGHRS, CDR2 YFSETQ. V lost 5 bases, J lost 5 bases, and 7 bases stayed unmatched. The chain's CDR3 is CASRRGDLGDTQYF. CDR3 sequence (DNA): TGCGCCAGCAGGCGGGGGGATTTGGGAGATACGCAGTATTTT. Full variable domain (rest looked up from reference TRBV5-1 and TRBJ2-3): KAGVTQTPRYLIKTRGQQVTLSCSPISGHRSVSWYQQTPGQGLQFLFEYFSETQRNKGNFPGRFSGRQFSNSRSEMNVSTLELGDSALYLCASRRGDLGDTQYFGPGTRLTVL.